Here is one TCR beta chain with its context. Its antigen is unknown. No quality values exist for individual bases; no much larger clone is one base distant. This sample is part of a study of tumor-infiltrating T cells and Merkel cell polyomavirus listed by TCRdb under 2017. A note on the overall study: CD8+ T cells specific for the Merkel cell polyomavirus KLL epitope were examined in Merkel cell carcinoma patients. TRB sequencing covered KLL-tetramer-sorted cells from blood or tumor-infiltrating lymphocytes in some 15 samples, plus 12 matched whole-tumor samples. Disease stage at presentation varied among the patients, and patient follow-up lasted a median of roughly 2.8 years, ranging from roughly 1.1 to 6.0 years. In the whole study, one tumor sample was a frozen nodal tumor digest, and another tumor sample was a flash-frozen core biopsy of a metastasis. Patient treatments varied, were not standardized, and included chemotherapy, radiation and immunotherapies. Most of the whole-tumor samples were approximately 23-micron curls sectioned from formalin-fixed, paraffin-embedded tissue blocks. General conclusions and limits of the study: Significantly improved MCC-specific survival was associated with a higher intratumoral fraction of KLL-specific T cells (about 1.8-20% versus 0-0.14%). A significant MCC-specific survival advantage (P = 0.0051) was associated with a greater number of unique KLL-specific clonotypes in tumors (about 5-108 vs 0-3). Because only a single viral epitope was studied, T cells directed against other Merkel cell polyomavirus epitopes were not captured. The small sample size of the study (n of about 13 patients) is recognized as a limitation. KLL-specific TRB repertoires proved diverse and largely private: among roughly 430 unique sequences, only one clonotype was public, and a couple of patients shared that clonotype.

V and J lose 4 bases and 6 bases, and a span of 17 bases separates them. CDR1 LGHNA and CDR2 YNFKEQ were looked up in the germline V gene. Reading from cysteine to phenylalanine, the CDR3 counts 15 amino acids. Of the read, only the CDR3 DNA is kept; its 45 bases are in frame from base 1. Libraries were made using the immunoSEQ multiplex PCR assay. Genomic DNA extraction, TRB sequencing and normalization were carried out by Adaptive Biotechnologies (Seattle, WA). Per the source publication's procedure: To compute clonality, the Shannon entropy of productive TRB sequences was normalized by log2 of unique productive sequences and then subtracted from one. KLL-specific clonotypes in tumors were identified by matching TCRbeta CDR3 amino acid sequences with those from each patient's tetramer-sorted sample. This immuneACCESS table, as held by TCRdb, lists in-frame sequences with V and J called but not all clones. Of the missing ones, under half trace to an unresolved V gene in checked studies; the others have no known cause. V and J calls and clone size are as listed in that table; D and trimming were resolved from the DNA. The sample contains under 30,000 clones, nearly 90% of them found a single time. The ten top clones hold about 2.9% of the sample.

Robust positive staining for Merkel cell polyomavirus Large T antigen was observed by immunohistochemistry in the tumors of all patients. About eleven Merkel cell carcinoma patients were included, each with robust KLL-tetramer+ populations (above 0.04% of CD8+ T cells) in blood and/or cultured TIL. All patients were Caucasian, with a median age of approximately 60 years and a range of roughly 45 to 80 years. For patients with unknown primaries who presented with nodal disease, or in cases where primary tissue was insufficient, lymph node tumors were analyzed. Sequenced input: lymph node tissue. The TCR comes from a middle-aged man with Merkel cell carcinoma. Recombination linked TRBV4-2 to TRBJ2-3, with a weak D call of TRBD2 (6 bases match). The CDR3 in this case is CASSLRDPYADTQYF. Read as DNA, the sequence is TGTGCCAGCAGCCTGCGGGACCCATACGCGGATACGCAGTATTTT.